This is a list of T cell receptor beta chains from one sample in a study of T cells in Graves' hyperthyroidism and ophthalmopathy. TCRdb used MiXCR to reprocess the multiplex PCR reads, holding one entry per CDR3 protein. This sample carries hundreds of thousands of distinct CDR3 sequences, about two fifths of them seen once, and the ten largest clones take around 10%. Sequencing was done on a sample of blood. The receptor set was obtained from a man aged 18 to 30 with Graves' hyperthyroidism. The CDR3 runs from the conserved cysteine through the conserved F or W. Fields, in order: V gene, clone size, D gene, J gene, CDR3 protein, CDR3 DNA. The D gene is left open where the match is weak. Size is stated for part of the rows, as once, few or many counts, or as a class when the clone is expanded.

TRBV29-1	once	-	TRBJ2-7	CRVAGLEGRREQYF	TGCCGCGTTGCAGGCTTGGAGGGTCGGCGCGAGCAGTACTTC
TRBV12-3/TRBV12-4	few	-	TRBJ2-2	CASSPLRQWNTGELFF	TGTGCCAGCAGTCCTTTAAGACAGTGGAACACCGGGGAGCTGTTTTTT
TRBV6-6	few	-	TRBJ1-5	CASTGSVNQPQHF	TGTGCCAGCACGGGGTCAGTCAATCAGCCCCAGCATTTT
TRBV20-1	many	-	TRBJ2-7	CSASLKGDEQYF	TGCAGTGCTAGTCTAAAAGGTGACGAGCAGTACTTC
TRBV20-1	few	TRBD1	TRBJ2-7	CSARGTGVPPEQYF	TGCAGTGCTAGAGGGACAGGGGTCCCCCCCGAGCAGTACTTC
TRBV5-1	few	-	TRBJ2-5	CASSLTDGGETQYF	TGCGCCAGCAGCTTAACTGACGGCGGTGAGACCCAGTACTTC
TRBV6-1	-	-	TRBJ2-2	CASIDTAGELFF	TGTGCCAGCATAGACACGGCCGGGGAGCTGTTTTTT
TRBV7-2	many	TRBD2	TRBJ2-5	CASSLAHLAVQETQYF	TGTGCCAGCAGCTTAGCGCATCTAGCGGTCCAAGAGACCCAGTACTTC
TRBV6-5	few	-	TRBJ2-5	CASRPTGYQETQYF	TGTGCCAGCAGGCCTACGGGGTACCAAGAGACCCAGTACTTC
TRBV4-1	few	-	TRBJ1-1	CASSQENGFTEAFF	TGCGCCAGCAGCCAAGAAAACGGGTTCACTGAAGCTTTCTTT
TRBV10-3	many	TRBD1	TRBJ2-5	CAIMATGAETQYF	TGTGCCATCATGGCTACAGGGGCAGAGACCCAGTACTTC
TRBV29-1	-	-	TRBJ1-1	CSVGRESMDTEAFF	TGCAGCGTTGGGAGGGAAAGTATGGACACTGAAGCTTTCTTT
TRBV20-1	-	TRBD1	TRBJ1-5	CSAYRDRFHSNQPQHF	TGCAGTGCTTACCGGGACAGGTTCCATAGCAATCAGCCCCAGCATTTT
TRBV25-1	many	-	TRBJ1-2	CASRNTGIGNYGYTF	TGTGCCAGCAGGAATACAGGGATAGGCAACTATGGCTACACCTTC
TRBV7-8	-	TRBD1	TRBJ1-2	CASSLATRRGQSYGYTF	TGTGCCAGCAGCTTGGCGACCCGACGGGGACAGAGCTATGGCTACACCTTC
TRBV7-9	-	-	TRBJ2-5	CASSLALGQQETQYF	TGTGCCAGCAGCTTAGCTCTGGGTCAGCAAGAGACCCAGTACTTC
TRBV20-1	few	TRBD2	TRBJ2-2	CSARDPSGLTGELFF	TGCAGTGCTAGAGATCCTAGCGGCCTTACCGGGGAGCTGTTTTTT
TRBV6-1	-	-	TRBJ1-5	CASSPPGGYGPQHF	TGTGCCAGCAGTCCTCCGGGGGGATACGGGCCCCAGCATTTT
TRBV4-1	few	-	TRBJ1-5	CASSQVFGQSNQPQHF	TGCGCCAGCAGCCAAGTATTTGGCCAGAGCAATCAGCCCCAGCATTTT
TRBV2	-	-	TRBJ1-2	CASSETGSRYGYTF	TGTGCCAGCAGTGAAACAGGGTCTAGGTATGGCTACACCTTC
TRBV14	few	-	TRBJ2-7	CASSQDLDLLEQYF	TGTGCCAGCAGCCAAGACCTAGACCTCTTGGAGCAGTACTTC
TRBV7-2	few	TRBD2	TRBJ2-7	CASIGGHVSGTSSYEQYF	TGTGCCAGCATCGGGGGACACGTTAGCGGGACCTCCTCCTACGAGCAGTACTTC
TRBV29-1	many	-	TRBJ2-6	CSVGIGRDSGANVLTF	TGCAGCGTCGGAATCGGACGGGACTCTGGGGCCAACGTCCTGACTTTC
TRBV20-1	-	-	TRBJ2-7	CSASGPPNLSYEQYF	TGCAGTGCTAGCGGCCCGCCTAACCTCTCCTACGAGCAGTACTTC
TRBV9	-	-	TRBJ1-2	CASSVESRSYGYTF	TGTGCCAGCAGCGTTGAGAGCAGGTCGTATGGCTACACCTTC
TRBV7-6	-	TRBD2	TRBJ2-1	CASSSLLAGDYNEQFF	TGTGCCAGCAGCTCCCTATTAGCGGGGGACTACAATGAGCAGTTCTTC
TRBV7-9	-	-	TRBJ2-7	CASSLTGNTYEQYF	TGTGCCAGCAGTCTAACGGGAAACACATACGAGCAGTACTTC
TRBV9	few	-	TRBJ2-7	CASSTYPYEQYF	TGTGCCAGCAGCACTTACCCCTACGAGCAGTACTTC
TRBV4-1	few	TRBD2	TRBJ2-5	CASSQRSGTSLQETQYF	TGCGCCAGCAGCCAGAGGTCCGGGACTAGCCTCCAAGAGACCCAGTACTTC
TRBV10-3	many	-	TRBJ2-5	CAISESGIQTQYF	TGTGCCATCAGTGAGTCGGGTATCCAGACCCAGTACTTC
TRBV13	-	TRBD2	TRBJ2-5	CASSPGGEQETQYF	TGTGCCAGCAGCCCGGGGGGGGAACAAGAGACCCAGTACTTC
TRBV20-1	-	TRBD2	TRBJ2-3	CSAWRGGGGTDTQYF	TGCAGTGCGTGGCGGGGGGGCGGGGGCACAGATACGCAGTATTTT
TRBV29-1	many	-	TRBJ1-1	CSVTGVDTEAFF	TGCAGCGTGACGGGCGTAGACACTGAAGCTTTCTTT
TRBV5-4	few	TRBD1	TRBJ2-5	CASSYGQGGQYF	TGTGCCAGCAGTTATGGACAGGGCGGCCAGTACTTC
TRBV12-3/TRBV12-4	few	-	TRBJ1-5	CASSQYDRFESNQPQHF	TGTGCCAGCAGCCAGTACGACAGATTCGAAAGCAATCAGCCCCAGCATTTT
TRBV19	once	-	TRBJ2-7	CASSPRGDRPPRFSYEQYF	TGTGCCAGTAGTCCCCGGGGGGACAGACCTCCCAGATTCTCCTACGAGCAGTACTTC
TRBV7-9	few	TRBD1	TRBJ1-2	CASSPWGEQGADYGYTF	TGTGCCAGCAGCCCTTGGGGGGAACAGGGGGCGGACTATGGCTACACCTTC
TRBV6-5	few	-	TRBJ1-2	CASSLLPSGNGYTF	TGTGCCAGCAGTTTGCTACCCTCAGGGAATGGCTACACCTTC
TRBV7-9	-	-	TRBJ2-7	CASSLGHLIYEQYF	TGTGCCAGCAGCTTAGGACACCTTATCTACGAGCAGTACTTC
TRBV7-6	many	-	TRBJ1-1	CASSLGLSYTEAFF	TGTGCCAGCAGCTTAGGTCTCAGCTACACTGAAGCTTTCTTT
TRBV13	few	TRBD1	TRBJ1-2	CASSLTGANLYGYTF	TGTGCCAGCAGCCTGACAGGGGCAAACCTCTATGGCTACACCTTC
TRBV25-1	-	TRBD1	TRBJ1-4	CASSDQDRLKNEKLFF	TGTGCCAGCAGTGACCAGGACAGGTTGAAGAATGAAAAACTGTTTTTT
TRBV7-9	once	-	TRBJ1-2	CASTQGGSGYGYTF	TGTGCCAGCACCCAGGGAGGTAGCGGCTATGGCTACACCTTC
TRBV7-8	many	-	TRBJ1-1	CASSLGLRGLAFF	TGTGCCAGCAGCTTAGGATTACGAGGGTTGGCTTTCTTT
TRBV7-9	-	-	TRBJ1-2	CASSLIHRGYTF	TGTGCCAGCAGCTTAATACACCGAGGCTACACCTTC
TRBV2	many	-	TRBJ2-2	CASSGVGNTGELFF	TGTGCCAGCAGTGGGGTCGGGAACACCGGGGAGCTGTTTTTT
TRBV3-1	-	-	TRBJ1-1	CASSQERYQSEAFF	TGTGCCAGCAGCCAAGAAAGGTATCAGTCTGAAGCTTTCTTT
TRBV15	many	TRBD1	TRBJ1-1	CATRRQGWDEAFF	TGTGCCACCAGAAGACAGGGGTGGGATGAAGCTTTCTTT
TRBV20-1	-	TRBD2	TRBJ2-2	CSAKGLAGASTGGLFF	TGCAGTGCTAAGGGGCTAGCGGGAGCTAGCACCGGGGGGCTGTTTTTT